This note documents a single TCR beta chain sequence. This record comes from a study of blood T cell repertoires in COVID-19. Study background: COVID-19 samples collected from the United States, Italy and Spain covered acute and convalescent phases.

As processed by the authors: Reference gene primer amplification yielded estimated nucleated cell counts. Some clones are missing from TCRdb's copy, which holds only in-frame ones; the method was immunoSEQ multiplex PCR. From that table come the V and J calls and clone size; the DNA was used to work out D and trimming. The table has some 94,000 clones, around three quarters seen once. This CDR3 is 16 amino acids long. J lost 5 bases, V lost 3 bases, and 8 bases had no gene match. From germline, CDR1 is MGHRA and CDR2 YSYEKL. The sample consisted of peripheral blood. The receptor was isolated from an older woman in a cohort sampled during active or convalescent COVID-19. The chain combines TRBV4-1 with TRBJ2-1; 9 nucleotides agree with TRBD1. The CDR3, as DNA: TGCGCCAGCAGCCATACCGGGACAGGGAAAAACAATGAGCAGTTCTTC. It codes for CASSHTGTGKNNEQFF.